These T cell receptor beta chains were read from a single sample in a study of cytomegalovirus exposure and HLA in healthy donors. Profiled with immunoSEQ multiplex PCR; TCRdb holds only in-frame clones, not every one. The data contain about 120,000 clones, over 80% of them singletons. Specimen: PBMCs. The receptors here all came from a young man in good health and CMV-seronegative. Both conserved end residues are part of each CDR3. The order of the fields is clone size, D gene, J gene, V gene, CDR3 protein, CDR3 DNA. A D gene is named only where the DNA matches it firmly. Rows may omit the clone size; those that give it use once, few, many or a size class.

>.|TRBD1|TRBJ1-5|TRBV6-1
CASSEIGAGGVGNQPQHF
TGTGCCAGCAGTGAAATCGGGGCAGGGGGAGTCGGCAATCAGCCCCAGCATTTT
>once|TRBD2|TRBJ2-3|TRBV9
CASSVGTSGIPTDTQYF
TGTGCCAGCAGCGTTGGGACTAGCGGGATCCCCACAGATACGCAGTATTTT
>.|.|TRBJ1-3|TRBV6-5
CASRGSGGNTIYF
TGTGCCAGCAGGGGTTCGGGGGGAAACACCATATATTTT
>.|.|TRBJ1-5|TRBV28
CASSLFLAQPQHF
TGTGCCAGCAGTTTATTTCTGGCACAGCCCCAGCATTTT
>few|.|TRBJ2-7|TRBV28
CASSFGRGVRVRPAEQYF
TGTGCCAGCAGTTTTGGCAGGGGCGTACGAGTTCGACCCGCCGAGCAGTACTTC
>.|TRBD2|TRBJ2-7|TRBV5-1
CASSLAQGGTYEQYF
TGCGCCAGCAGCTTGGCCCAGGGAGGGACCTACGAGCAGTACTTC
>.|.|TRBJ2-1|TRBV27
CASSLIAYGEQFF
TGTGCCAGCAGTTTAATAGCCTACGGTGAGCAGTTCTTC
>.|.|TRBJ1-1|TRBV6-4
CASRLTGNTEAFF
TGTGCCAGCAGACTCACGGGTAACACTGAAGCTTTCTTT
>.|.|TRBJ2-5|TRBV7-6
CASSPRVETQYF
TGTGCCAGCAGCCCACGAGTCGAGACCCAGTACTTC
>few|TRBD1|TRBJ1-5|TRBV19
CASTMGPGGYQPQHF
TGTGCCAGTACTATGGGTCCAGGGGGATATCAGCCCCAGCATTTT
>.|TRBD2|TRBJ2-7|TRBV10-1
CASSESQGPGSGDDEQYF
TGCGCCAGCAGTGAGTCGCAGGGACCGGGAAGCGGGGATGACGAGCAGTACTTC
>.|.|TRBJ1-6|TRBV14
CASSQDLQGWMEGSPYNSPLHF
TGTGCCAGCAGCCAAGATCTCCAGGGGTGGATGGAAGGGTCCCCCTATAATTCACCCCTCCACTTT
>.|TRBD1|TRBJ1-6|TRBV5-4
CASSLEGAINSPLHF
TGTGCCAGCAGCTTGGAGGGGGCTATTAATTCACCCCTCCACTTT
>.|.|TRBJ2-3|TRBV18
CASSPNGGPVIDTQYF
TGTGCCAGCTCCCCCAACGGGGGGCCGGTGATAGATACGCAGTATTTT
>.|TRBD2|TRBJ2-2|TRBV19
CASTGLAGGTGELFF
TGTGCCAGTACCGGACTAGCGGGGGGGACCGGGGAGCTGTTTTTT
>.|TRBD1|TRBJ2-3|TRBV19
CASSGYRGYTDTQYF
TGTGCCAGTAGTGGATACAGGGGCTACACAGATACGCAGTATTTT
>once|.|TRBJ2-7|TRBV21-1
CASSRDTRLSYEQYF
TGTGCCAGCAGCAGAGACACCCGCCTTTCCTACGAGCAGTACTTC
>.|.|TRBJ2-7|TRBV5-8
CASSPRLSHEQYF
TGTGCCAGCAGCCCCCGATTATCCCACGAGCAGTACTTC
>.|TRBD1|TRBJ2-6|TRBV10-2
CASSESRQGAGFGANGLTF
TGCGCCAGCAGTGAGTCTAGACAGGGGGCAGGTTTTGGGGCCAACGGCCTGACTTTC
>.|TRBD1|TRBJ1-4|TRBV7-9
CASSSRDREFVLFF
TGTGCCAGCAGCTCCCGGGACAGGGAGTTTGTACTGTTTTTT
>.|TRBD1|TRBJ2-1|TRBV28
CASRLGQPYNEQFF
TGTGCCAGCAGGCTGGGACAGCCTTACAATGAGCAGTTCTTC
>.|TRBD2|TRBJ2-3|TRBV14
CASSQVAGGPDTQYF
TGTGCCAGCAGCCAAGTGGCGGGGGGACCAGATACGCAGTATTTT
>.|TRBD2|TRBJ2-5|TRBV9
CASSAVTSGETQYF
TGTGCCAGCAGCGCAGTGACTAGCGGAGAGACCCAGTACTTC
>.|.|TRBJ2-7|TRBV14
CASSQNFGEQYF
TGTGCCAGCAGCCAAAACTTTGGCGAGCAGTACTTC
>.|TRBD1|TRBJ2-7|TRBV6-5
CASSYTGQGLTYEQYF
TGTGCCAGCAGTTACACGGGACAGGGCTTAACCTACGAGCAGTACTTC
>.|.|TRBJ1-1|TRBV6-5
CASSYGSTEAFF
TGTGCCAGCAGTTACGGCAGCACTGAAGCTTTCTTT
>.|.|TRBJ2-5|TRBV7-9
CATTARGLRSGETQYF
TGTGCCACGACAGCTCGAGGGCTCAGAAGCGGGGAGACCCAGTACTTC
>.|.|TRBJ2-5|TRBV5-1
CASSLGGVPYQETQYF
TGCGCCAGCAGCTTGGGGGGGGTGCCCTACCAAGAGACCCAGTACTTC
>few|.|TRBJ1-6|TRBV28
CASSYPAGHSPLHF
TGTGCCAGCAGCTACCCGGCGGGCCATTCACCCCTCCACTTT
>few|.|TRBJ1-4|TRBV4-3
CASSQEVTGGEKLFF
TGCGCCAGCAGCCAAGAGGTTACAGGCGGTGAAAAACTGTTTTTT
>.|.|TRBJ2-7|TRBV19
CASSRGYIYEQYF
TGTGCCAGTAGCCGGGGGTACATCTACGAGCAGTACTTC
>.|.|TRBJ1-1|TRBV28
CASSLVAGGGVFF
TGTGCCAGCAGTTTGGTGGCTGGGGGGGGTGTTTTCTTT
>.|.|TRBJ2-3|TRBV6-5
CASSPGISTDTQYF
TGTGCCAGCAGCCCCGGTATAAGCACAGATACGCAGTATTTT
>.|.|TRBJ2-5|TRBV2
CASSEIRGGTQYF
TGTGCCAGCAGTGAAATAAGGGGTGGGACCCAGTACTTC
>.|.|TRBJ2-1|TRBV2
CATRGPLGMDEQFF
TGTGCCACGCGGGGGCCACTCGGAATGGATGAGCAGTTCTTC
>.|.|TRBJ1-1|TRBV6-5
CASTKGFDTEAFF
TGTGCCAGCACCAAGGGGTTCGACACTGAAGCTTTCTTT
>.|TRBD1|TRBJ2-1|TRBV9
CASSVAPGTGYNEQFF
TGTGCCAGCAGCGTGGCCCCCGGGACAGGGTACAATGAGCAGTTCTTC
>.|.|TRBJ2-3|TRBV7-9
CASRDRGALSTDTQYF
TGTGCCAGCAGGGACCGGGGGGCCCTAAGCACAGATACGCAGTATTTT
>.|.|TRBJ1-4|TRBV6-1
CASSPGQSNEKLFF
TGTGCCAGCAGTCCAGGACAGTCCAATGAAAAACTGTTTTTT
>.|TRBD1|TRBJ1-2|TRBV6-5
CASGTGAAYGYTF
TGTGCCAGCGGGACAGGGGCGGCCTATGGCTACACCTTC
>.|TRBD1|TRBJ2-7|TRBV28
CASSQGRGTGAHEQYF
TGTGCCAGCAGTCAGGGAAGGGGGACAGGGGCCCACGAGCAGTACTTC
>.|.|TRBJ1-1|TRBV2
CASSEQTEITEAFF
TGTGCCAGCAGTGAACAGACTGAAATCACTGAAGCTTTCTTT
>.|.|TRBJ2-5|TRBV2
CASSADSPQETQYF
TGTGCCAGCAGTGCGGACAGCCCCCAAGAGACCCAGTACTTC
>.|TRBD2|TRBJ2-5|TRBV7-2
CASSPGLAIETQYF
TGTGCCAGCAGCCCGGGACTAGCGATAGAGACCCAGTACTTC
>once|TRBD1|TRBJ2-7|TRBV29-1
CSVTTGVLPSHEQYF
TGCAGCGTCACAACAGGGGTCCTACCGTCCCATGAGCAGTACTTC
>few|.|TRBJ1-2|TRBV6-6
CASSYPLGVDGYTF
TGTGCCAGCAGTTACCCGCTTGGAGTGGATGGCTACACCTTC
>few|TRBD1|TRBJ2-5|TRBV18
CASSPRTGGGETQYF
TGTGCCAGCTCACCACGGACAGGGGGCGGCGAGACCCAGTACTTC
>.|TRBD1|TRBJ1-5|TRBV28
CASSFRTGGSGQPQHF
TGTGCCAGCAGTTTCCGGACAGGGGGCTCGGGTCAGCCCCAGCATTTT
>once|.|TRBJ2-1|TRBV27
CASSPAVTGSYNEQFF
TGTGCCAGCAGTCCCGCGGTCACGGGCTCCTACAATGAGCAGTTCTTC